The 17 T cell receptor beta chains reported below all come from one sample, sequenced in a study of cytomegalovirus exposure and HLA in healthy donors. The study ran its PCR with 60 Vbeta and 13 Jbeta primers. Assay: immunoSEQ multiplex PCR; the TCRdb copy retains only in-frame clones and omits some. The sample shows 200,000 to 250,000 clones, over 60% of them seen only once. Sample: PBMCs. These receptors were collected from a man aged 35 to 55 in good health and CMV-seronegative.

In this sample, this clone turned up once. The V and J genes are TRBV7-6 and TRBJ2-7, with D possibly being TRBD2 (6 bases). CDR3 length equals 14 residues. V gave up 0 bases and J gave up 7 bases, with 13 bases separating them. The germline gives CDR1 SGHVS, CDR2 FNYEAQ. CDR3 sequence: CASSLAQLAGEQYF. Written as DNA, the CDR3 is TGTGCCAGCAGCTTAGCGCAACTAGCTGGGGAGCAGTACTTC.

The rearrangement links TRBV10-3 to TRBJ1-1; a weak D match, TRBD1 (6 bases). The CDR3 has 14 residues. Germline V gene sequence: CDR1 ENHRY, CDR2 SYGVKD. Trimming stripped 6 bases from V and 1 base from J, with 12 bases between. CDR3 amino acids: CAISLGAGNTEAFF. Here the CDR3 DNA reads TGTGCCATCAGCTTGGGGGCGGGGAACACTGAAGCTTTCTTT.

The chain uses TRBV29-1 and TRBJ2-1; D ambiguous. The length of the CDR3 is 12 residues. V was clipped by 0 bases and J by 4 bases, with 4 bases between them. The germline V gene has CDR1 SQVTM and CDR2 ANQGSEA. CDR3 DNA: TGCAGCGTTGAAGATCGGTACAATGAGCAGTTCTTC. Amino acids: CSVEDRYNEQFF.

The CDR3 nucleotides read TGTGCCAGCAGCTTTTCACAGGGGGCACGAGAGCAGTACTTC. Translation: CASSFSQGAREQYF. The chain joins TRBV5-4 to TRBJ2-7; 9 positions agree with TRBD1. The germline CDR1 and CDR2 sequences are SGHNT and YYREEE (reference sequence). J lost 7 bases, V lost 2 bases, and 7 bases had no gene match. The CDR3 is made up of 14 amino acids.

This chain links TRBV6-5 with TRBJ1-6; unclear D gene. The germline V gene has CDR1 MNHEY and CDR2 SVGAGI. The V end lost 2 bases, the J end lost 7 bases, and 6 bases lay between the germline ends. The CDR3 covers 13 residues. CDR3 sequence (DNA): TGTGCCAGCAGTTACCAACAGAATTCACCCCTCCACTTT. Protein sequence: CASSYQQNSPLHF.

CDR3 amino acids: CASSPYPAFSLSGNTIYF. The CDR3 DNA is TGTGCCAGCAGCCCCTATCCCGCCTTCTCACTCTCTGGAAACACCATATATTTT. The rearrangement links TRBV7-2 to TRBJ1-3; no clear D. This CDR3 is 18 amino acids long. Germline CDR1 and CDR2: SGHTA and FQGNSA. Trimming shortened V by 5 bases and J by 0 bases, and 20 bases separated the two germline ends. The complete variable domain, with remaining parts taken from reference TRBV7-2 and TRBJ1-3, reads GAGVSQSPSNKVTEKGKDVELRCDPISGHTALYWYRQSLGQGLEFLIYFQGNSAPDKSGLPSDRFSAERTGGSVSTLTIQRTQQEDSAVYLCASSPYPAFSLSGNTIYFGEGSWLTVV.

V is TRBV11-1 and J is TRBJ2-3; 10 nucleotides agree with TRBD1. The CDR3 is 13 residues long. After removal of 8 bases from V and 4 bases from J, the junction contained 3 bases not matched to a gene. Germline V gives CDR1 SGHAT, CDR2 FQDESV (reference sequence). The CDR3: CASGQGVADTQYF. CDR3 coding DNA: TGTGCCAGCGGACAGGGGGTTGCAGATACGCAGTATTTT.

The chain recombines TRBV25-1 with TRBJ1-4, with 7 bases matching TRBD1. Per the germline V gene, CDR1 is MGHDK and CDR2 is SYGVNS. This CDR3 is built from 14 residues. Trimming removed 7 bases from V and 6 bases from J; junction bases left unmatched: 8. CDR3 in DNA: TGTGCCAGCATTTCGACAGGGAGTTATGAAAAACTGTTTTTT. Translation: CASISTGSYEKLFF.

The chain has TRBV6-6 and TRBJ2-1; 8 positions match TRBD2. With 4 bases clipped from V and 3 bases from J, the junction kept 5 bases outside the gene matches. Germline CDR1 and CDR2: MNHNY and SVGAGI (reference sequence). The CDR3 contains 15 residues. CDR3 DNA sequence: TGTGCCAGCAGTTTAGCGGGGCGCCTCTACAATGAGCAGTTCTTC. This encodes CASSLAGRLYNEQFF.

Turning to this clone: The junction departs from germline at one end; a sequencing error may be responsible. The chain carries TRBV7-9 and TRBJ1-2; D unresolved. The CDR3 loop spans 16 amino acids. From germline, CDR1 is SEHNR and CDR2 FQNEAQ (reference sequence). The CDR3, as DNA: TGTTCCAGCATCCTGACTGGAGCGGGGTCGGACTATGGCTACACCTTC. The encoded protein is CSSILTGAGSDYGYTF.

The V gene is TRBV7-9, the J gene TRBJ1-5; D remains ambiguous. Germline assignment: CDR1 SEHNR and CDR2 FQNEAQ (reference sequence). This CDR3 is 15 amino acids long. The V gene lost 3 bases and the J gene lost 0 bases, with 9 bases spanning the gap. The CDR3 protein is CASSLASSSNQPQHF. The CDR3 coding sequence is TGTGCCAGCAGCTTGGCCTCAAGTAGCAATCAGCCCCAGCATTTT.

This rearrangement joins TRBV19 to TRBJ2-7, with TRBD2 matching 7 bases. The CDR3 has 14 residues. The germline V gene has CDR1 LNHDA and CDR2 SQIVND (reference sequence). V lost 6 bases to trimming and J lost 2 bases; unmatched junction nucleotides: 7. The CDR3 DNA follows: TGTGCCAGTAGGATCTCCGGGACTACCTACGAGCAGTACTTC. This codes for CASRISGTTYEQYF.

Points on this clone: One end of the junction does not line up with germline, which may come from a read error. The CDR3 DNA is TGTGCCAGCAGTGAAGAGGGGGGGCTGAAAACTGAAGCTTTCTTT. Its protein product is CASSEEGGLKTEAFF. V and J are TRBV2 and TRBJ1-1; D perhaps matches TRBD1 (6 bases). The CDR3 has 15 amino acids. Germline CDR1 SNHLY, CDR2 FYNNEI.

The chain combines TRBV2 with TRBJ1-5; D ambiguous. This CDR3 has 15 amino acids. Germline V CDR1 and CDR2: SNHLY, FYNNEI. Trimming cost V 6 bases and J 3 bases, with 15 bases left between them. The CDR3 is CASSPYGRPNQPQHF. The CDR3, as DNA: TGTGCCAGCAGCCCCTATGGCAGGCCCAATCAGCCCCAGCATTTT.

The chain employs TRBV7-2 and TRBJ2-5; the match to TRBD1 covers 9 bases. V dropped 5 bases and J dropped 6; count of bases not matched to a gene: 7. Germline V gene lookup returns CDR1 SGHTA and CDR2 FQGNSA. The CDR3 spans 14 residues. The CDR3 DNA is TGTGCCAGCAGCCGTGGACAGGGGACGCAGACCCAGTACTTC. Protein product: CASSRGQGTQTQYF.

The genes are TRBV2 and TRBJ2-3; D is ambiguous. Trimming left V 3 bases short and J 0 bases short, with 10 bases between. There are 15 residues in the CDR3. CDR1 is SNHLY and CDR2 is FYNNEI in the germline V gene. In nucleotides, the CDR3 is TGTGCCAGCAGTGACGGCGCGGAAAGCACAGATACGCAGTATTTT. It is translated as CASSDGAESTDTQYF.

The chain has TRBV28 and TRBJ1-1; weak D call: TRBD1 (5 bases). There are 15 residues in the CDR3. Deletions cut 2 bases from V and 5 bases from J, with 15 bases between. Germline V CDR1 and CDR2: MDHEN, SYDVKM. The CDR3 coding sequence is TGTGCCAGCAGTTTAGTAGGGAAGGGGAGGACTGAAGCTTTCTTT. Translated, it gives CASSLVGKGRTEAFF.